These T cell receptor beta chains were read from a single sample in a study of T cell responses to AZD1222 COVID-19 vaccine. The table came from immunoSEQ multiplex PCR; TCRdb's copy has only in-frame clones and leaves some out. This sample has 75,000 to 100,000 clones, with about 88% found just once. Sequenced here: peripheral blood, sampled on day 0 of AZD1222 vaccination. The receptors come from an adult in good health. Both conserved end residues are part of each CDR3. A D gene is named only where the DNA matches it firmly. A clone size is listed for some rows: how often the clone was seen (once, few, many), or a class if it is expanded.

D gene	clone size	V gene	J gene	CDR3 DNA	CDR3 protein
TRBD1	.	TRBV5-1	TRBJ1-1	TGCGCCAGCAGCTTGATTGACAGGGCGGCGACTGAAGCTTTCTTT	CASSLIDRAATEAFF
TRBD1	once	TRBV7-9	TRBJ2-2	TGTGCCAGCAACGGACAGGGAGGTCTTGGCGGGGAGCTGTTTTTT	CASNGQGGLGGELFF
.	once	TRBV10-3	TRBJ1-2	TGTGCCATCAGTGTCTCAGGGTGGGAATATGGCTACACCTTC	CAISVSGWEYGYTF
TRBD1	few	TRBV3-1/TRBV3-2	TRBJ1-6	TGTGCCAGCAGCCCCACAGGGGGCAATTCACCCCTCCACTTT	CASSPTGGNSPLHF
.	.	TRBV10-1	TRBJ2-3	TGCGCCAGCTGTCGGCTTATGTCAACAAGAGTCGGATGCACAGATACGCAGTATTTT	CASCRLMSTRVGCTDTQYF
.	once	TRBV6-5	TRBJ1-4	TGTGCCAGCAAGGGCGGTTGGGGTAATGAAAAACTGTTTTTT	CASKGGWGNEKLFF
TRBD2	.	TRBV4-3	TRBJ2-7	TGCGCCAGCAGCCAAGTCGCGGGGGAGCACTACGAGCAGTACTTC	CASSQVAGEHYEQYF
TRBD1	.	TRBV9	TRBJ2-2	TGTGCCAGCAGCGTGACAGGGGGCCGGGAGCTGTTTTTT	CASSVTGGRELFF
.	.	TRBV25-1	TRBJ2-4	TGTGCCAGCAGTGAAGTCAGGGACATTCAGTACTTC	CASSEVRDIQYF
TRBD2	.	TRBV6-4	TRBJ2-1	TGTGCCAGCAGTGTATTAGGCGGGGGCTCCTACAATGAGCAGTTCTTC	CASSVLGGGSYNEQFF
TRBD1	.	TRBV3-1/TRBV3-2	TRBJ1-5	TGTGCCAGCAGCCCGGACAGGGCGAATCAGCCCCAGCATTTT	CASSPDRANQPQHF
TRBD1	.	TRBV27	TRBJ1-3	TGTGCCAGCAGTTTCAGGGGGTCTGCCCCCATATATTTT	CASSFRGSAPIYF
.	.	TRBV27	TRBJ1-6	TGTGCCAGCAGTTCACAGCCCAGGGCTAACTCACCCCTCCACTTT	CASSSQPRANSPLHF
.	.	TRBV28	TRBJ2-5	TGTGCCAGCAGTTTACGGGCAGGGACCCAGTACTTC	CASSLRAGTQYF
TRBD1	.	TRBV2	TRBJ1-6	TGTGCCAGCAGTGGTGACAGGGCAAATTCACCCCTCCACTTT	CASSGDRANSPLHF
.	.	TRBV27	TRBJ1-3	TGTGCCAGCAGTTTAAGCGGCAGGGGCCCTGGAAACACCATATATTTT	CASSLSGRGPGNTIYF
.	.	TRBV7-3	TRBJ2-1	TGTGCCAGCAGCTTAGGTAATGGAAAGCAGTTCTTC	CASSLGNGKQFF
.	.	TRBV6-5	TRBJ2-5	TGTGCCAGCAGTTACTCGTCGCTTCAAGAGACCCAGTACTTC	CASSYSSLQETQYF
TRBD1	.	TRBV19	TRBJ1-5	TGTGCCAGTAGCGGGGGACAGGGACAGCCCCAGCATTTT	CASSGGQGQPQHF
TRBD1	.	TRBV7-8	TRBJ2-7	TGTGCCAGCACCGATTCCGGACAGGGGAACGAGCAGTACTTC	CASTDSGQGNEQYF
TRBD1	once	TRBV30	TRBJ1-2	TGTGCCTGGAGTGTAGGACAGGGGGGACATGGCTACACCTTC	CAWSVGQGGHGYTF
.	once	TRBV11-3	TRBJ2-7	TGTGCCAGCAGCTTTGAGTACAACGAGCAGTACTTC	CASSFEYNEQYF
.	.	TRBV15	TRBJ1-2	TGTGCCACCAGCAGAGTCGGGGGAACCTATGGCTACACCTTC	CATSRVGGTYGYTF
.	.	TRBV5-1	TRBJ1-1	TGCGCCAGCAGCTTACTGGGTTTTACGAACACTGAAGCTTTCTTT	CASSLLGFTNTEAFF
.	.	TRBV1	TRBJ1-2	TGCACCAGCAGCCAACGGGGACAGGGCCCGTATGGCTACACCTTC	CTSSQRGQGPYGYTF
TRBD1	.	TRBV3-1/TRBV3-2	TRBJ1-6	TGTGCCAGCAGCCAAGATGTAGGGGGCCCTTATGTACTCCACTTT	CASSQDVGGPYVLHF
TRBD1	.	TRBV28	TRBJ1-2	TGTGCCAGCAGTTTATTGGGACAGGGGGCGACTGACTATGGCTACACCTTC	CASSLLGQGATDYGYTF
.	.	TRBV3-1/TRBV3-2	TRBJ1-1	TGTGCCGTAAGGGAGGGAACGAACACTGAAGCTTTCTTT	CAVREGTNTEAFF
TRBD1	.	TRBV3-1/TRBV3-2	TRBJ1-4	TGTGCCAGCAGCCAGACAGGGGACGAAAAACTGTTTTTT	CASSQTGDEKLFF
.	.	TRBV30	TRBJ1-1	TGTGCCTGGAGGCCCCCGGACCCCCGGACTGAAGCTTTCTTT	CAWRPPDPRTEAFF
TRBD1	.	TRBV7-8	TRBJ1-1	TGTGCCAGCAGCCCGGGACAGTCTGAAGCTTTCTTT	CASSPGQSEAFF
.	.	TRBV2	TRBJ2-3	TGTGCCAGCAATGGGGACGGCACAGATACGCAGTATTTT	CASNGDGTDTQYF
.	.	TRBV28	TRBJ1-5	TGTGCCAGCAGTTTATACTTGGGGGAGAGCAATCAGCCCCAGCATTTT	CASSLYLGESNQPQHF
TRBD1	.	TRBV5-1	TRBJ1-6	TGCGCCAGCAGCTTTACCGGGACAGGGAATTCACCCCTCCACTTT	CASSFTGTGNSPLHF
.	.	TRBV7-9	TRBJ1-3	TGTGCCAGCAGCCCACCCAGGTCTGGAAACACCATATATTTT	CASSPPRSGNTIYF
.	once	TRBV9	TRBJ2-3	TGTGCCAGCAGCGTTAGGGATACGCAGTATTTT	CASSVRDTQYF